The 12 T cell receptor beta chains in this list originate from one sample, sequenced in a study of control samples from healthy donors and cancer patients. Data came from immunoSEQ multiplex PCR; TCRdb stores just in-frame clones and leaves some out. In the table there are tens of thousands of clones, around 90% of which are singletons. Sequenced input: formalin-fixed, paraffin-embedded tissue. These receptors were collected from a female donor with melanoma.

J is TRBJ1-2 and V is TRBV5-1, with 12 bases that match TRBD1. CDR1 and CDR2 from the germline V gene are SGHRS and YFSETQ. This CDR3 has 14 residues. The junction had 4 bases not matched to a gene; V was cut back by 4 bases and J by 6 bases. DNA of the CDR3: TGCGCCAGCAGCCCGGGACAGGGGGCGGATGGCTACACCTTC. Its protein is CASSPGQGADGYTF.

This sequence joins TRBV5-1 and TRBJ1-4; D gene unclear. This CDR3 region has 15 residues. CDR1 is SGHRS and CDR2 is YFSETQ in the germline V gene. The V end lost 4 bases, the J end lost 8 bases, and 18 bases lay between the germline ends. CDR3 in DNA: TGCGCCAGCAGCCCCCTTACGGGAGCGCGCGAAAAACTGTTTTTT. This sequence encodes CASSPLTGAREKLFF.

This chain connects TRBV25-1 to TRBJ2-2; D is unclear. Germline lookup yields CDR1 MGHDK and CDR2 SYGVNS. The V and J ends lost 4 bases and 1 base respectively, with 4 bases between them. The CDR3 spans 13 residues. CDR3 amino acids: CASSAQNTGELFF. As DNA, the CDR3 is TGTGCCAGCAGTGCCCAGAACACCGGGGAGCTGTTTTTT. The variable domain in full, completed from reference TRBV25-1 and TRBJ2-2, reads EADIYQTPRYLVIGTGKKITLECSQTMGHDKMYWYQQDPGMELHLIHYSYGVNSTEKGDLSSESTVSRIRTEHFPLTLESARPSHTSQYLCASSAQNTGELFFGEGSRLTVL.

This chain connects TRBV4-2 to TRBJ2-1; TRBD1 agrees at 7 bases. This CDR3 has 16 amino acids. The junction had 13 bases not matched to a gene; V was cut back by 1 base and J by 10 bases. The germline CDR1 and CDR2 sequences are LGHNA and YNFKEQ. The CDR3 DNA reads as TGTGCCAGCAGCCAAGGGGTAGGGACGCAACAGGGGGAGCAGTTCTTC. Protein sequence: CASSQGVGTQQGEQFF.

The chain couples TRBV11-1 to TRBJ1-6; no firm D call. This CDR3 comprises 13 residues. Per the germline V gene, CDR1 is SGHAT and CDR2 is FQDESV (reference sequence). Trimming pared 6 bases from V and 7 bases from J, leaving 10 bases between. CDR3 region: CASSPNRNSPLHF. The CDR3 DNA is TGTGCCAGCAGTCCCAACAGAAATTCACCCCTCCACTTT.

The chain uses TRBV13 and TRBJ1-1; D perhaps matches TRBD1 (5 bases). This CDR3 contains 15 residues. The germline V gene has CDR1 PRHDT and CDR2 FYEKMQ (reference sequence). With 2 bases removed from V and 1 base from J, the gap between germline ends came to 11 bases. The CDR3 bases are TGTGCCAGCAGCTTATTAGGGGTCGAGAACACTGAAGCTTTCTTT. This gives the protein CASSLLGVENTEAFF.

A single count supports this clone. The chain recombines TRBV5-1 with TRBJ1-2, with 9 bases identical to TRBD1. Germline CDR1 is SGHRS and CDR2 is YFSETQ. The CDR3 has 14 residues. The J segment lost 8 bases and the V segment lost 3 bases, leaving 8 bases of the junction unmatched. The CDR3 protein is CASSSGQGIDGYTF. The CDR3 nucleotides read TGCGCCAGCAGCTCAGGACAGGGGATCGACGGCTACACCTTC.

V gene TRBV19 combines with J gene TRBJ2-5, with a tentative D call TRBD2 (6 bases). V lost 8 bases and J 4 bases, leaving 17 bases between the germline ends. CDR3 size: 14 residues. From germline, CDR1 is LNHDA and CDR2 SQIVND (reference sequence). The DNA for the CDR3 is TGTGCCAGTTCGGATCCGGGGGTACGAGAGACCCAGTACTTC. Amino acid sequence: CASSDPGVRETQYF.

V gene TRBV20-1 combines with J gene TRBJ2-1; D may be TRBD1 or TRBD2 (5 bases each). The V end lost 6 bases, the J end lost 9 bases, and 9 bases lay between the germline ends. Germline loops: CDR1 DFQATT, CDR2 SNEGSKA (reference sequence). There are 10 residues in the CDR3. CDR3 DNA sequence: TGCAGTGCCCAGAGGGGTGAGCAGTTCTTC. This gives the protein CSAQRGEQFF.

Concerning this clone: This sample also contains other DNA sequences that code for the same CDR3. DNA of the CDR3: TGCGCCAGCAGCCAAGACCCAGGATGGAACACTGAAGCTTTCTTT. This codes for CASSQDPGWNTEAFF. The rearrangement uses TRBV4-3 and TRBJ1-1; the D is unclear. Trimming shortened V by 0 bases and J by 1 base, and 9 bases separated the two germline ends. This CDR3 is built from 15 residues. Germline values: CDR1 LGHNA, CDR2 YSLEER.

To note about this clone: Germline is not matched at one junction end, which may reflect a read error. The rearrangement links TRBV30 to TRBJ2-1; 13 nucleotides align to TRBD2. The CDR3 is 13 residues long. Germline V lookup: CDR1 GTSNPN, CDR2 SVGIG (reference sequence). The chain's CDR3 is CAWSTSGRVEQFF. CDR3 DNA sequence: TGTGCCTGGAGTACTAGCGGGAGGGTTGAGCAATTCTTC.

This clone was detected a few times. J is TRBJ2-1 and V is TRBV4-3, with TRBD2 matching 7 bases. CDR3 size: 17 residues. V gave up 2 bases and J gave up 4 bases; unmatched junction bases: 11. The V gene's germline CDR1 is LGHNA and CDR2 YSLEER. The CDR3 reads CASSQTTRLAAYNEQFF. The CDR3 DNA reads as TGCGCCAGCAGCCAAACTACGCGGCTAGCGGCTTACAATGAGCAGTTCTTC.